The clone carrying this T cell receptor (beta chain) was found a few times. These data belong to a study of shared clonotypes between healthy human individuals. Study context: Aged between 18 and 49, the donors were a couple of women and three men.

Genomic DNA per cell subset filled all wells of several immunoSEQ plates. Original data processing: Filtering differed, since immunoSEQ gave only junction sequences and no quality scores. Libraries were prepared by immunoSEQ multiplex PCR; TCRdb keeps only in-frame clonotypes and omits some of them. V and J calls and clone size come straight from that table; D and trimming were deduced from the DNA. Here the sample spans roughly 1,500,000 clones, roughly 98.5% being singletons. The CDR3 runs 14 residues. V lost 2 bases, J lost 6 bases, and 11 bases lay in between. Germline CDR1 SGHAT, CDR2 FQNNGV. Investigators divided CD4+ cells into CD45RA+ naive and CD45RA-negative memory subsets.

Sequencing was carried out using naive CD4+ T cells sorted from blood. Documented subset: CD45RA+ positively selected. The clonotype comes from a man aged 25 to 40 in good health. The J gene is TRBJ2-1, the V gene TRBV11-2; a possible D gene is TRBD2 (5 bases). CDR3 protein: CASSLPGGVNEQFF. DNA of the CDR3: TGTGCCAGCAGCTTACCTGGAGGTGTCAATGAGCAGTTCTTC.